This TCR beta chain is from a study of control samples from healthy donors and cancer patients. The V end lost 6 bases, the J end lost 0 bases, and 15 bases lay between the germline ends. From germline, CDR1 is MDHEN and CDR2 SYDVKM. CDR3 length: 15 residues. TCRdb's copy holds only in-frame clones and misses some; the assay was immunoSEQ multiplex PCR. The sample has about 120,000 clones; over 75% are singletons. Sample: blood. The sequence derives from a young man in good health. V usage is TRBV28 and J usage is TRBJ2-7; D might be TRBD2 (5 bases). CDR3 protein: CASSPPAGTSYEQYF. CDR3 DNA: TGTGCCAGCAGCCCTCCCGCGGGTACCTCCTACGAGCAGTACTTC. The full variable domain, its missing parts supplied by reference TRBV28 and TRBJ2-7, is DVKVTQSSRYLVKRTGEKVFLECVQDMDHENMFWYRQDPGLGLRLIYFSYDVKMKEKGDIPEGYSVSREKKERFSLILESASTNQTSMYLCASSPPAGTSYEQYFGPGTRLTVT.